In its sample, the clone carrying this TCR beta chain was seen many times. Its antigen is not identified. This CDR3 is built from 14 residues. V lost 5 bases, J lost 2 bases, and 2 bases stayed unmatched. The sample comes from a study of spatial heterogeneity in lung cancer. Looking at the study overall: Raw sequencing reads included, on average, more than eight appearances of each unique TCR and UMI combination. Regarding the study as a whole: Ubiquitous, expanded tumor-derived TCRs were more frequently observed in blood at resection than at follow-up.

On each TCR cDNA molecule, a unique molecular identifier was present. TCRdb reprocessed the 5' RACE reads via MiXCR and lists one record per CDR3 protein. The table has about 2,100 distinct CDR3 sequences, approximately 21% seen once; the top ten hold more than 35%. Time point of the sample: sample taken at primary tumor resection. Whole RNA, which was extracted from tumor, nontumor lung tissue or frozen PBMC, was sequenced without any cell sorting. The donors comprised about 69 untreated early-stage non-small cell lung cancer patients. The TCR originated in a male donor with early-stage non-small cell lung cancer. The material was PBMCs, obtained at surgery. The J gene is TRBJ2-7, the V gene TRBV12-3 or TRBV12-4, with 11 bases lining up with TRBD1. This chain's CDR3 is CASSPGQGAYEQYF. In DNA form, the CDR3 reads TGTGCCAGCAGTCCGGGACAGGGGGCCTACGAGCAGTACTTC.